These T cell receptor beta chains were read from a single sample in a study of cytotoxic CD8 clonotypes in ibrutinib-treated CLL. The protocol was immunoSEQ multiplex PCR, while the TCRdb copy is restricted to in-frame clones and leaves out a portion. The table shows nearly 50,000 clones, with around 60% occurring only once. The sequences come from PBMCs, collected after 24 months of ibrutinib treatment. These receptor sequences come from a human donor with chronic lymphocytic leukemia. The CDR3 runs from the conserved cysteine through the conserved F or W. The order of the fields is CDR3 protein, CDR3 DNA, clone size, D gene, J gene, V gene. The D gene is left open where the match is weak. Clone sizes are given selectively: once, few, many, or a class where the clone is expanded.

CAIRYQTRTDTQYF TGTGCCATCAGATATCAGACCCGCACAGATACGCAGTATTTT . . TRBJ2-3 TRBV10-3
CSVLSTSGAYNEQFF TGCAGCGTTCTTAGCACTAGCGGGGCCTACAATGAGCAGTTCTTC . TRBD2 TRBJ2-1 TRBV29-1
CASSSRGTNTQYF TGTGCCAGTAGTTCCCGGGGCACAAATACGCAGTATTTT . . TRBJ2-3 TRBV19
CASSPGQGRPEAFF TGTGCCAGCAGCCCCGGACAGGGTAGGCCTGAAGCTTTCTTT . TRBD1 TRBJ1-1 TRBV5-6
CASSGSGILHTGELFF TGTGCCAGTAGCGGATCCGGGATCTTACACACCGGGGAGCTGTTTTTT . . TRBJ2-2 TRBV19
CASSEGRGDFYEQYF TGTGCCAGCAGTGAAGGTAGGGGTGACTTCTACGAGCAGTACTTC . . TRBJ2-7 TRBV6-1
CASSRPHRVGYGYTF TGTGCCAGCAGCCGTCCTCACAGGGTAGGCTATGGCTACACCTTC . . TRBJ1-2 TRBV5-6
CASSLFQGTGELFF TGCGCCAGCAGCTTGTTTCAGGGCACCGGGGAGCTGTTTTTT . . TRBJ2-2 TRBV5-1
CASSPGGSGGQETQYF TGTGCCAGCAGCCCCGGGGGTAGCGGGGGGCAAGAGACCCAGTACTTC . TRBD2 TRBJ2-5 TRBV5-4
CASSLSSGANVLTF TGTGCCAGCAGCTTGAGCTCTGGGGCCAACGTCCTGACTTTC . . TRBJ2-6 TRBV11-3
CASSLSMNTEAFF TGTGCTAGCAGCCTCTCCATGAACACTGAAGCTTTCTTT few . TRBJ1-1 TRBV7-7
CASRGQGAYEQYF TGTGCCAGCAGGGGGCAGGGGGCCTACGAGCAGTACTTC once TRBD1 TRBJ2-7 TRBV10-3
CATSRDWAGVEHF TGTGCCACCAGCAGAGATTGGGCGGGGGTCGAGCATTTT . . TRBJ1-5 TRBV15
CASSPDSSGNTIYF TGTGCCAGCAGCCCGGACAGCTCTGGAAACACCATATATTTT few . TRBJ1-3 TRBV11-1
CASSSSGRGLFSGNTIYF TGTGCCAGCAGTTCCTCCGGGCGGGGACTCTTCTCTGGAAACACCATATATTTT many . TRBJ1-3 TRBV27
CASSLEASGYGDTQYF TGTGCCAGCAGCTTAGAGGCTAGCGGGTATGGAGATACGCAGTATTTT . TRBD2 TRBJ2-3 TRBV7-8
CASQTSGAFDEQFF TGCGCCAGCCAGACTAGCGGTGCTTTCGATGAGCAGTTCTTC . TRBD2 TRBJ2-1 TRBV5-1
CASSDGVGETQYF TGTGCCAGCAGTGATGGGGTGGGAGAGACCCAGTACTTC . . TRBJ2-5 TRBV2
CVSRPPGLAGTGELFF TGTGTCAGCAGGCCGCCTGGACTAGCGGGCACCGGGGAGCTGTTTTTT . TRBD2 TRBJ2-2 TRBV28
CASRFPGLAGTGELFF TGCGCCAGCAGATTCCCGGGACTAGCGGGAACCGGGGAGCTGTTTTTT . TRBD2 TRBJ2-2 TRBV5-1
CASSLEGTYNSPLHF TGCGCCAGCAGCTTGGAGGGGACTTATAATTCACCCCTCCACTTT . . TRBJ1-6 TRBV5-1
CASSPPGITLHF TGTGCCAGCAGCCCCCCGGGGATTACCCTCCACTTT . . TRBJ1-6 TRBV7-9
CASSTGFVSGNTIYF TGTGCCAGTAGTACAGGGTTCGTCTCTGGAAACACCATATATTTT once . TRBJ1-3 TRBV19